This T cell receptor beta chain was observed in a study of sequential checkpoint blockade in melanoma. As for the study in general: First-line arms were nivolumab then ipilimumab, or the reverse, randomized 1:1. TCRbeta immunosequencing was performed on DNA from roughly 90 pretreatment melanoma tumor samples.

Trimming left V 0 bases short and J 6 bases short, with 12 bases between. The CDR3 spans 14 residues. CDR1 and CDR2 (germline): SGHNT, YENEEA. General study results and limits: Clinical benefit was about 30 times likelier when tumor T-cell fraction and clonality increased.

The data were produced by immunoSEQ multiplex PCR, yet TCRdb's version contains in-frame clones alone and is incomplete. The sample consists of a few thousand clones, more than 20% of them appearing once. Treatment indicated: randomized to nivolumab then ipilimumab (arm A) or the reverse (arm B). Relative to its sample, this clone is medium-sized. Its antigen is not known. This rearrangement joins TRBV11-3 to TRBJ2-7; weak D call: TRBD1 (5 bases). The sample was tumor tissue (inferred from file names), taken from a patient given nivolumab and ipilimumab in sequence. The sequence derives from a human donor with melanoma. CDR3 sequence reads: CASSLEQGLIEQYF. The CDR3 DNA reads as TGTGCCAGCAGCTTAGAGCAGGGTCTGATCGAGCAGTACTTC.